The entry that follows covers one T cell receptor (beta chain) sequence. Its antigen remains unknown. From germline, CDR1 is SGHDT and CDR2 YYEEEE. This CDR3 region has 13 residues. The V and J ends lost 4 bases and 4 bases respectively, with 11 bases between them. The data were obtained in a study of molecular identifiers for immune sequencing clone quantification. The wider study: Four of five RNA aliquots from approximately 22,000 or 94,000 naive CD8 T cells were sequenced.

MiXCR, applied by TCRdb to the PCR reads, yields one record per CDR3 protein. Among 300,000 to 400,000 distinct CDR3 sequences listed, roughly 24% were seen once. The study, taken as a whole, reports: Single-cell amounts of spiked Jurkat TCR RNA were reportedly detectable among about a million naive cells.

Sequenced input: naive CD8+ T cells from blood, with Jurkat cell RNA spiked in. Specified subset: FACS-sorted CD8+CD4-CCR7+CD45RA+ naive T cells. This clonotype was sampled from a human donor in good health. Some libraries in this study had Jurkat cell RNA spiked in. This chain uses TRBV5-6 with TRBJ1-1; no clear D. In DNA form, the CDR3 reads TGTGCCAGCAGCCAACTAATCGGCACTGAAGCTTTCTTT. Protein: CASSQLIGTEAFF.